The 7 T cell receptor beta chains reported below all come from one sample, sequenced in a study of control samples from healthy donors and cancer patients. The protocol was immunoSEQ multiplex PCR, while the TCRdb copy is restricted to in-frame clones and leaves out a portion. The sample shows under 95,000 clones, 91% of them seen only once. The sample was blood. The receptors shown here come from a woman in her 30s in good health.

The V and J genes are TRBV11-3 and TRBJ2-1, with D perhaps TRBD1 (6 bases). This CDR3 has 16 residues. Trimming took 1 base from V and 0 from J, leaving 10 bases between them. CDR1 and CDR2 from the germline V gene are SGHNT and YENEEA. CDR3 sequence (DNA): TGTGCCAGCAGCTTAGGGGGGACAAGCTCCTACAATGAGCAGTTCTTC. It is translated as CASSLGGTSSYNEQFF.

The V and J genes are TRBV28 and TRBJ1-1, with 7 bases lining up with TRBD1. The CDR3 consists of 16 residues. Losses at the gene ends were 5 bases for V and 3 bases for J; bases not matched to a gene: 12. Germline CDR1 is MDHEN and CDR2 is SYDVKM. In DNA form, the CDR3 reads TGTGCCAGCAGTCTGCGACAGGGCAGGGGCTACACTGAAGCTTTCTTT. Its protein is CASSLRQGRGYTEAFF.

The chain couples TRBV7-9 to TRBJ1-2; no firm D call. The CDR3 is 11 residues long. Per the germline V gene, CDR1 is SEHNR and CDR2 is FQNEAQ (reference sequence). Trimming took off 3 bases at V and 7 bases at J, with 6 bases between the two ends. CDR3 amino acids: CASSLEFGYTF. DNA of the CDR3: TGTGCCAGCAGCTTGGAGTTTGGCTACACCTTC.

This chain joins TRBV28 and TRBJ2-7; D remains ambiguous. The germline V gene has CDR1 MDHEN and CDR2 SYDVKM. The CDR3 spans 12 residues. V was clipped by 6 bases and J by 0 bases, with 6 bases between them. CDR3 nucleotides: TGTGCCAGCAGCCTGCACTCCTACGAGCAGTACTTC. Amino acid sequence: CASSLHSYEQYF.

The chain has TRBV10-1 and TRBJ1-2; the match to TRBD1 covers 8 bases. The CDR3 covers 13 residues. The ends lost 2 bases at V and 4 bases at J; junction bases unmatched: 0. Germline V CDR1 and CDR2: WNHNN, SYGVQD (reference sequence). The CDR3 nucleotides are TGCGCCAGCAGTGAGGGGACAGGCTATGGCTACACCTTC. This sequence encodes CASSEGTGYGYTF.

V gene TRBV4-2 combines with J gene TRBJ1-2, with TRBD1 matching over 8 bases. In germline, CDR1 is LGHNA, CDR2 YNFKEQ. V lost 2 bases, J lost 1 base, and 9 bases stayed unmatched. This CDR3 has 17 residues. CDR3 residues: CASSQWLDREINYGYTF. CDR3 nucleotide sequence: TGTGCCAGCAGCCAATGGTTGGACAGGGAAATTAACTATGGCTACACCTTC.

The V gene is TRBV15, the J gene TRBJ1-2; D unresolved. Trimming took off 1 base at V and 8 bases at J, with 23 bases between the two ends. Germline V gives CDR1 LNHNV, CDR2 YYDKDF (reference sequence). This CDR3 region has 17 residues. As DNA, the CDR3 is TGTGCCACCAGCAGAGCGCGGTCAGCACCGAATTTTAGCGGCTACACCTTC. It yields the protein CATSRARSAPNFSGYTF. The variable domain in full, with the rest retrieved from reference TRBV15 and TRBJ1-2, is DAMVIQNPRYQVTQFGKPVTLSCSQTLNHNVMYWYQQKSSQAPKLLFHYYDKDFNNEADTPDNFQSRRPNTSFCFLDIRSPGLGDTAMYLCATSRARSAPNFSGYTFGSGTRLTVV.